Each of the 26 T cell receptor beta chains below was sequenced from the same sample in a study of blood T cells in healthy people across ages (dated by TCRdb to the mid-2010s). The library was built by means of 5' RACE. The reads were generated on an Illumina HiSeq 2500. A second PCR of roughly 7 to 11 cycles was performed with a sample-barcoded 5' primer and a J-beta primer mix. TCRdb trimmed public reads at Q25 via fastp, called clones via MiXCR and kept in-frame beta chains. Every CDR3 protein is listed once, alongside the most common genes and DNA of its rows. The sample table records some 1.5 million distinct CDR3 sequences; over 25% of these occur just once. 7.7% of the sample comes from the top ten. Sequencing input: blood. The source is a woman between 25 and 40 years old in good health.

This clonotype showed up many times. V and J are TRBV2 and TRBJ2-5; possible D gene TRBD2, 6 bases. Per the germline V gene, CDR1 is SNHLY and CDR2 is FYNNEI. Trimming stripped 6 bases from V and 2 bases from J, with 10 bases between. The CDR3 has 13 amino acids. This CDR3 is CASSGSGQETQYF. The CDR3 bases are TGTGCCAGCAGCGGGAGCGGTCAAGAGACCCAGTACTTC.

This clonotype was seen only a few times. The chain uses TRBV28 and TRBJ1-6; 10 nucleotides line up with TRBD1. The germline V gene has CDR1 MDHEN and CDR2 SYDVKM. This CDR3 is 14 amino acids long. With V trimmed by 7 bases and J by 14 bases, 11 bases remained unmatched. CDR3 in DNA: TGTGCCAGCACCAGACAGGGGGCGCCTCCGACCCTCCACTTT. Amino acid sequence: CASTRQGAPPTLHF.

This clonotype showed up many times. The chain is built from TRBV7-3 and TRBJ2-1; TRBD1 matches at 8 bases. Trimming at V came to 5 bases and at J to 4 bases, leaving 7 bases not matched to a gene. Germline V gives CDR1 SGHTA, CDR2 FQGTGA. The CDR3 sequence is 15 residues long. DNA for the CDR3: TGTGCCAGCAGCGCACCGGGACAGGCATACAATGAGCAGTTCTTC. Translated: CASSAPGQAYNEQFF.

This clonotype was detected a few times. The rearrangement joins TRBV12-3 or TRBV12-4 to TRBJ2-7; D gene ambiguous. V lost 6 bases and J 3 bases, leaving 15 bases between the germline ends. The CDR3 runs 14 residues. The CDR3 loop is CASSSRPPVYEQYF. CDR3 nucleotides: TGTGCCAGCAGCTCTAGACCTCCTGTCTACGAGCAGTACTTC.

The chain recombines TRBV7-2 with TRBJ2-2; 10 nucleotides match TRBD2. The junction had 3 bases not matched to a gene; V was cut back by 1 base and J by 4 bases. From germline, CDR1 is SGHTA and CDR2 FQGNSA. The CDR3 runs 16 residues. The CDR3: CASSLGSSGSTGELFF. The DNA for the CDR3 is TGTGCCAGCAGCTTAGGATCTAGCGGGAGCACCGGGGAGCTGTTTTTT.

The V and J genes are TRBV25-1 and TRBJ1-2; 8 positions agree with TRBD1. Germline V lookup: CDR1 MGHDK, CDR2 SYGVNS. The V and J ends lost 4 bases and 6 bases, in that order; junction bases with no gene match: 7. The CDR3 contains 14 residues. The CDR3 bases are TGTGCCAGCAGTGCAACGACAGGGGAGGATGGCTACACCTTC. This codes for CASSATTGEDGYTF.

This clonotype was seen a handful of times. The chain joins TRBV20-1 to TRBJ1-2; D is unresolved. The germline V gene encodes CDR1 DFQATT and CDR2 SNEGSKA (reference sequence). The CDR3 consists of 15 residues. Between the trimmed V and J ends, which lost 1 base and 4 bases, there was a span of 16 bases. The chain's CDR3 is CSARVVTNELYGYTF. As DNA, the CDR3 is TGCAGTGCTAGAGTGGTGACAAATGAGCTCTATGGCTACACCTTC.

This chain connects TRBV6-6 to TRBJ2-7, with D unresolved. The CDR3 loop spans 16 amino acids. Trimming removed 0 bases from V and 0 bases from J, with 12 bases in between. In germline, CDR1 is MNHNY, CDR2 SVGAGI (reference sequence). The CDR3 sequence: CASSYSSRVSSYEQYF. The CDR3 coding sequence is TGTGCCAGCAGTTACTCGTCCCGGGTATCCTCCTACGAGCAGTACTTC.

This clonotype was counted only a few times. CDR3 DNA: TGTGCCAGCAGCGCCGCGGGGGGGCGTGCAGATACGCAGTATTTT. Translation: CASSAAGGRADTQYF. The chain has TRBV9 and TRBJ2-3, with TRBD2 matching over 9 bases. After removal of 3 bases from V and 4 bases from J, the junction contained 6 bases not matched to a gene. The CDR3 runs to 15 residues. Germline V gives CDR1 SGDLS, CDR2 YYNGEE. Together with reference TRBV9 and TRBJ2-3, the CDR3 gives the full variable domain: DSGVTQTPKHLITATGQRVTLRCSPRSGDLSVYWYQQSLDQGLQFLIQYYNGEERAKGNILERFSAQQFPDLHSELNLSSLELGDSALYFCASSAAGGRADTQYFGPGTRLTVL.

This clonotype was seen many times. The rearrangement uses TRBV7-2 and TRBJ2-5; D might be TRBD1 (7 bases). The CDR3 runs 15 residues. Germline CDR1 and CDR2: SGHTA and FQGNSA. Trimming shortened V by 3 bases and J by 5 bases, and 16 bases separated the two germline ends. CDR3 residues: CASSLNQGGLETQYF. CDR3 sequence (DNA): TGTGCCAGCAGCTTGAATCAGGGGGGCCTGGAGACCCAGTACTTC.

CDR3 nucleotides: TGTGCCATCAGTGAATTTTCGGCGGACGAGCAGTACTTC. This encodes CAISEFSADEQYF. The chain combines TRBV10-3 with TRBJ2-7; no reliable D call. Germline V gene data show CDR1 as ENHRY and CDR2 as SYGVKD. Trimming took off 3 bases at V and 5 bases at J, with 11 bases between the two ends. The CDR3 totals 13 residues.

This clonotype was found a few times. The J gene is TRBJ2-1, the V gene TRBV7-2; 9 bases align to TRBD2. V was pared by 6 bases and J by 6 bases, with 9 bases of the junction left unmatched. CDR1 and CDR2 from the germline V gene are SGHTA and FQGNSA. This CDR3 spans 15 amino acids. This CDR3 reads CASRPPGLATNEQFF. CDR3 sequence (DNA): TGTGCCAGCAGACCCCCGGGACTAGCTACCAATGAGCAGTTCTTC.

This clonotype was picked up a small number of times. CDR3 sequence: CSAPSGRGRNIQYF. CDR3 nucleotide sequence: TGCAGTGCCCCCTCGGGCCGTGGAAGAAACATTCAGTACTTC. The rearrangement uses TRBV20-1 and TRBJ2-4; D remains ambiguous. The germline CDR1 and CDR2 sequences are DFQATT and SNEGSKA (reference sequence). V lost 6 bases, J lost 6 bases, and 18 bases lay in between. The CDR3 has 14 residues.

Only a few counts were recorded for this clonotype. The chain uses TRBV24-1 and TRBJ2-7; D might be TRBD2 (5 bases). V dropped 4 bases and J dropped 0 bases, with 6 bases sitting between them. The CDR3 is made up of 13 amino acids. Germline loops: CDR1 KGHDR, CDR2 SFDVKD. The CDR3 here is CATSERASYEQYF. The CDR3 DNA is TGTGCCACCAGTGAGAGGGCCTCCTACGAGCAGTACTTC.

At least ten counts were recorded for this clonotype. The chain joins TRBV7-2 to TRBJ2-5, with 10 bases lining up with TRBD1. The closer fit of TRBJ2-7 to the DNA end suggests the J call may be wrong. CDR1 is SGHTA and CDR2 is FQGNSA in the germline V gene. This CDR3 region has 14 residues. Written as DNA, the CDR3 is TGTGCCAGCAGCTTAGGGGACAGGGGCAACGAGCAGTACTTC. Translating gives CASSLGDRGNEQYF.

This clonotype has a handful of counts. Its ends do not fully match the called genes, so a read error is possible. V usage is TRBV7-9 and J usage is TRBJ2-5; TRBD2 aligns across 10 bases. CDR1 SEHNR and CDR2 FQNEAQ come from the germline V gene (reference sequence). CDR3 size: 15 residues. The CDR3 is CASLRSGRLQETQYF. CDR3 nucleotide sequence: TGCGCCAGCCTTCGTAGCGGGAGGCTCCAAGAGACCCAGTACTTC.

This clonotype was found many times. The rearrangement uses TRBV4-2 and TRBJ2-5; 7 bases fit TRBD1. Germline values: CDR1 LGHNA, CDR2 YNFKEQ. The V segment lost 5 bases and the J segment 0 bases; nucleotides outside the gene matches: 3. The CDR3 runs to 14 residues. This CDR3 reads CASSTGQYQETQYF. The CDR3 coding sequence is TGTGCCAGCAGCACGGGACAGTACCAAGAGACCCAGTACTTC.

The chain joins TRBV6-2 or TRBV6-3 to TRBJ1-4; the match to TRBD1 covers 10 bases. V gave up 8 bases and J gave up 6 bases; unmatched junction bases: 9. Germline V gene lookup returns CDR1 MNHEY and CDR2 SVGEGT. This CDR3 is 15 amino acids long. In nucleotides, the CDR3 is TGTGCCAGCGGCTACTACGGGACAGGGGATGAAAAACTGTTTTTT. Protein sequence: CASGYYGTGDEKLFF.

As to this clonotype: Given a much more abundant clone one base away, this may be a read error. The V and J genes are TRBV20-1 and TRBJ2-1; D assignment may be TRBD1 or TRBD2 (6 bases each). Germline values: CDR1 DFQATT, CDR2 SNEGSKA (reference sequence). The CDR3 extends over 13 amino acids. With 4 bases removed from V and 5 bases from J, the gap between germline ends came to 12 bases. CDR3 bases: TGCAGTGCTAACGGGGGCACCCACAATGAGCAGTTCTTC. It is translated as CSANGGTHNEQFF.

Of note for this clonotype: Just one base apart from a much larger clone, this may be a read error. The chain links TRBV29-1 to TRBJ2-5; tentatively, D is TRBD1 (5 bases). Trimming shortened V by 6 bases and J by 3 bases, and 14 bases separated the two germline ends. From germline, CDR1 is SQVTM and CDR2 ANQGSEA. CDR3 length: 13 amino acids. The CDR3 DNA follows: TGCAGCGTGAAGGGCAGGGCGAAAGAGACCCAGTACTTC. Its translation: CSVKGRAKETQYF.

The V call is TRBV5-1, the J call TRBJ2-3; D gene ambiguous. Per the germline V gene, CDR1 is SGHRS and CDR2 is YFSETQ. The CDR3 totals 15 residues. The germline V and J ends were trimmed by 4 bases and 0 bases, with 12 bases remaining between them. CDR3 amino acids: CASSPQSPSTDTQYF. CDR3 coding DNA: TGCGCCAGCAGCCCTCAAAGCCCCAGCACAGATACGCAGTATTTT.

Worth noting for this clonotype: A much bigger clone sits one base away, suggesting this may be a read error. The chain uses TRBV29-1 and TRBJ2-1; 7 bases match TRBD1. The end of the DNA fits TRBJ2-7 better, so the J call may be wrong. CDR1 and CDR2 from the germline V gene are SQVTM and ANQGSEA. This CDR3 has 12 amino acids. CDR3 protein: CSVTTGSNEQYF. CDR3 DNA sequence: TGCAGCGTTACGACAGGGAGCAATGAGCAGTACTTC.

This chain joins TRBV29-1 and TRBJ1-1; no firm D call. Trimming removed 3 bases from V and 1 base from J, with 12 bases in between. Germline V gives CDR1 SQVTM, CDR2 ANQGSEA. This CDR3 has 14 residues. Written as DNA, the CDR3 is TGCAGCGTTGATCGCGAAGGGAGGAACACTGAAGCTTTCTTT. Protein sequence: CSVDREGRNTEAFF.

The rearrangement joins TRBV6-2 or TRBV6-3 to TRBJ2-5; no firm D call. The CDR3 has 15 residues. V was trimmed by 0 bases and J by 4 bases, leaving 12 bases between them. Per the germline V gene, CDR1 is MNHEY and CDR2 is SVGEGT. In DNA form, the CDR3 reads TGTGCCAGCAGTTACTCGATTAGATCAAGAGAGACCCAGTACTTC. Its protein is CASSYSIRSRETQYF.

This clonotype was counted only a few times. The J gene is TRBJ2-7, the V gene TRBV7-8; 14 nucleotides agree with TRBD2. This CDR3 contains 22 residues. J gave up 0 bases and V 3 bases, and 19 bases lay outside the gene matches. Germline V CDR1 and CDR2: SGHVS, FQNEAQ. Here the CDR3 reads CASSLPDRETSGRELNSYEQYF. The CDR3 DNA reads as TGTGCCAGCAGCTTGCCCGACAGGGAGACTAGCGGGAGGGAACTTAACTCCTACGAGCAGTACTTC. Combining the CDR3 with reference TRBV7-8 and TRBJ2-7 gives the whole variable domain GAGVSQSPRYKVAKRGQDVALRCDPISGHVSLFWYQQALGQGPEFLTYFQNEAQLDKSGLPSDRFFAERPEGSVSTLKIQRTQQEDSAVYLCASSLPDRETSGRELNSYEQYFGPGTRLTVT.

The chain links TRBV7-8 to TRBJ2-1; 15 bases agree with TRBD2. Germline V gene data show CDR1 as SGHVS and CDR2 as FQNEAQ. Germline trimming cut 5 bases from V and 1 base from J; bases unmatched to any gene: 6. CDR3 size: 18 residues. CDR3 nucleotide sequence: TGTGCCAGCAGCCAGGGGACTAGCGGGAGGCGGTCCTACAATGAGCAGTTCTTC. This sequence encodes CASSQGTSGRRSYNEQFF.